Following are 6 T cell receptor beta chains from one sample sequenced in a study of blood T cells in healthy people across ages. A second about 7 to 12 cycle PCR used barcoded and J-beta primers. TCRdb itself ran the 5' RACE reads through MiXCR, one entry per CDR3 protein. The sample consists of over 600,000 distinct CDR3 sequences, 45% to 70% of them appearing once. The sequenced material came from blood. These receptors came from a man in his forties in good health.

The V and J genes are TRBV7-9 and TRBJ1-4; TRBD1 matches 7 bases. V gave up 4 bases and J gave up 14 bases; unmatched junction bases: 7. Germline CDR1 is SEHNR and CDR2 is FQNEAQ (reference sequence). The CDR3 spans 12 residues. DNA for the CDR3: TGTGCCAGCAGCTCCACCTTGGACAGGCTGTTTTTT. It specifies CASSSTLDRLFF.

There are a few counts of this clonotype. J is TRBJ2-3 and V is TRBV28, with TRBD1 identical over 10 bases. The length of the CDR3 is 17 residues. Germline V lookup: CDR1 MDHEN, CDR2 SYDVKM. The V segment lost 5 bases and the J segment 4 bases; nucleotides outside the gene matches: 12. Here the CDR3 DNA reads TGTGCCAGCAGTCCTAGCGGGTGGGACAGGGGACCAGATACGCAGTATTTT. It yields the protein CASSPSGWDRGPDTQYF.

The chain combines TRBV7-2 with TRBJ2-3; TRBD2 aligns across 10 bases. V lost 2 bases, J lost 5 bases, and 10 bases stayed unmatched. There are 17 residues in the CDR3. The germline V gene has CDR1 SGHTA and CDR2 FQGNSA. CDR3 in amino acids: CASSLFLAGEGGDTQYF. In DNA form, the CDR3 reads TGTGCCAGCAGCTTATTTCTAGCGGGAGAGGGAGGAGATACGCAGTATTTT.

In nucleotides, the CDR3 is TGTGCCAGCAGCTTAGAAGCGGGGGGCCACAATGAGCAGTTCTTC. Its translation is CASSLEAGGHNEQFF. The gene calls are TRBV7-9 and TRBJ2-1, with TRBD2 matching over 9 bases. J lost 5 bases, V lost 1 base, and 3 bases had no gene match. This CDR3 is 15 amino acids long. Looked up from germline, CDR1 is SEHNR and CDR2 is FQNEAQ (reference sequence).

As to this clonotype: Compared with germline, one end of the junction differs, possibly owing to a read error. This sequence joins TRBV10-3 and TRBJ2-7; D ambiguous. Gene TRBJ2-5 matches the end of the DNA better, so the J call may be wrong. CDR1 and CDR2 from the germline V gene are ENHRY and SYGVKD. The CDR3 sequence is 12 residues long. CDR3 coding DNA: TGTGCCATCAGTGAGCCCCAAAAGACCCAGTACTTC. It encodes CAISEPQKTQYF.

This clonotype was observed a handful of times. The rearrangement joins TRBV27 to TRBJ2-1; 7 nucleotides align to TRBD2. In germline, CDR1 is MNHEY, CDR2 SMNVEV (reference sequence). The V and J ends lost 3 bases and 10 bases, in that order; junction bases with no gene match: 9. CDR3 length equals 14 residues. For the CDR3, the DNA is TGTGCCAGCAGTTTCCAGCGGGAAGGGAGGGAGCAGTTCTTC. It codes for CASSFQREGREQFF.